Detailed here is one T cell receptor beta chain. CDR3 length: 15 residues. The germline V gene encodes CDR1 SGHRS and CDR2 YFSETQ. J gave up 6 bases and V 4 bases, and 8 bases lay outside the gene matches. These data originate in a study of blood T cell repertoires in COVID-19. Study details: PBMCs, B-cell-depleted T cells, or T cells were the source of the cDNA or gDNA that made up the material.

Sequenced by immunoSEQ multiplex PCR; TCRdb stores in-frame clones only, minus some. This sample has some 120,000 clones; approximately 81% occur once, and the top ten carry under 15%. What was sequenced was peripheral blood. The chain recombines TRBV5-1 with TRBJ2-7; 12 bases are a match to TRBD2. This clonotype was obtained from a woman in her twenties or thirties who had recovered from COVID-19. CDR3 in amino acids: CASSTSGGPLSEQYF. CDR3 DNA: TGCGCCAGCAGCACTAGCGGGGGGCCGTTAAGCGAGCAGTACTTC.